Below are 19 T cell receptor beta chains sequenced from a single sample in a study of graft-versus-host responses after intestinal transplantation. Sequencing used immunoSEQ multiplex PCR; TCRdb keeps in-frame clones, though not all of them. The table records 70,000 or so clones, approximately 84% of them present only once. No antigen has been assigned to these receptors. This material consisted of unstimulated CD4+ T cells sorted from spleen or lymph node cells, taken before transplant. Receptor source: a human donor who was the organ donor for an intestinal transplant.

The chain links TRBV11-2 to TRBJ1-6, with TRBD1 as a possible D gene (6 bases). The V gene lost 5 bases and the J gene lost 2 bases, with 13 bases spanning the gap. The CDR3 is made up of 16 amino acids. The germline V gene has CDR1 SGHAT and CDR2 FQNNGV. CDR3 sequence: CASSRTGMTYNSPLHF. DNA of the CDR3: TGTGCCAGCAGCAGAACAGGGATGACCTATAATTCACCCCTCCACTTT.

The V gene is TRBV19, the J gene TRBJ1-2; D is possibly TRBD1 (5 bases). V lost 6 bases, J lost 5 bases, and 22 bases lay in between. Germline values: CDR1 LNHDA, CDR2 SQIVND (reference sequence). The CDR3 runs to 16 residues. The CDR3 region has the DNA TGTGCCAGTAGAACCCAGCAGGGCCGAGAGGAGTATGGCTACACCTTC. Its protein is CASRTQQGREEYGYTF. Filled out from reference TRBV19 and TRBJ1-2, the complete variable domain reads DGGITQSPKYLFRKEGQNVTLSCEQNLNHDAMYWYRQDPGQGLRLIYYSQIVNDFQKGDIAEGYSVSREKKESFPLTVTSAQKNPTAFYLCASRTQQGREEYGYTFGSGTRLTVV.

This chain joins TRBV19 and TRBJ2-3; weak D call: TRBD2 (6 bases). With 3 bases removed from V and 6 bases from J, the gap between germline ends came to 16 bases. CDR3 length: 15 residues. Germline values: CDR1 LNHDA, CDR2 SQIVND (reference sequence). The CDR3 loop is CASSIRSDYLDTQYF. CDR3 DNA: TGTGCCAGTAGTATCAGGTCGGACTACTTGGATACGCAGTATTTT.

In nucleotides, the CDR3 is TGTGCCAGTAGTAGGTTTCTTACAGGGACCTCTGGAAACACCATATATTTT. Residues: CASSRFLTGTSGNTIYF. This chain uses TRBV19 with TRBJ1-3, with TRBD1 as a possible D gene (6 bases). The CDR3 covers 17 residues. CDR1 and CDR2 from the germline V gene are LNHDA and SQIVND (reference sequence). Trimming left V 4 bases short and J 0 bases short, with 16 bases between. Supplemented by reference TRBV19 and TRBJ1-3, the full variable domain reads DGGITQSPKYLFRKEGQNVTLSCEQNLNHDAMYWYRQDPGQGLRLIYYSQIVNDFQKGDIAEGYSVSREKKESFPLTVTSAQKNPTAFYLCASSRFLTGTSGNTIYFGEGSWLTVV.

V usage is TRBV5-4 and J usage is TRBJ2-3, with D tentatively TRBD1 (6 bases). V shed 1 base and J shed 3 bases, with 18 bases lying between them. The germline V gene has CDR1 SGHNT and CDR2 YYREEE (reference sequence). The CDR3 extends over 17 amino acids. The DNA for the CDR3 is TGTGCCAGCAGCTTGCTCGTGGGGGCATCTGGAACAGATACGCAGTATTTT. Translation gives CASSLLVGASGTDTQYF. The full variable domain, its missing parts supplied by reference TRBV5-4 and TRBJ2-3, is ETGVTQSPTHLIKTRGQQVTLRCSSQSGHNTVSWYQQALGQGPQFIFQYYREEENGRGNFPPRFSGLQFPNYSSELNVNALELDDSALYLCASSLLVGASGTDTQYFGPGTRLTVL.

This sequence joins TRBV28 and TRBJ1-5; D ambiguous. The CDR3 runs to 15 residues. The germline V and J ends were trimmed by 7 bases and 4 bases, with 17 bases remaining between them. The germline V gene has CDR1 MDHEN and CDR2 SYDVKM. This chain's CDR3 is CASMKEGGENQPQHF. The CDR3 bases are TGTGCCAGCATGAAGGAGGGAGGAGAGAATCAGCCCCAGCATTTT.

V usage is TRBV5-6 and J usage is TRBJ2-7; 7 bases are shared with TRBD1. The germline V gene encodes CDR1 SGHDT and CDR2 YYEEEE. The CDR3 has 18 amino acids. The ends lost 1 base at V and 1 base at J; junction bases unmatched: 14. The CDR3 protein is CASSLRETGWVTSYEQYV. CDR3 DNA: TGTGCCAGCAGCTTGCGAGAGACAGGGTGGGTGACTTCCTACGAGCAGTACGTC.

The chain employs TRBV7-9 and TRBJ2-3, with 8 nucleotides matching TRBD2. The germline V gene encodes CDR1 SEHNR and CDR2 FQNEAQ (reference sequence). The ends lost 1 base at V and 1 base at J; junction bases unmatched: 7. The CDR3 runs 17 residues. The CDR3 DNA reads TGTGCCAGCAGCTTAGGATCGGCGACTAGCGGCACAGATACGCAGTATTTT. Amino acids: CASSLGSATSGTDTQYF.

A word on this clone: At one end, the junction sequence differs from germline, possibly due to a read error. The CDR3 bases are TGCGCCAGCAGGTTGGACATGAACACTGAAGCTTTCTTT. It specifies CASRLDMNTEAFF. This rearrangement joins TRBV5-1 to TRBJ1-1, with a weak D call TRBD1 (5 bases). This CDR3 is built from 13 residues. Looked up from germline, CDR1 is SGHRS and CDR2 is YFSETQ.

The chain employs TRBV6-5 and TRBJ2-5; 9 nucleotides match TRBD2. The CDR3 is 13 residues long. Germline CDR1 and CDR2: MNHEY and SVGAGI. J was trimmed by 3 bases and V by 6 bases; bases with no gene match: 2. The CDR3 DNA reads TGTGCCAGCAGAAGCGGGGGGAAAGAGACCCAGTACTTC. As protein: CASRSGGKETQYF.

In its sample, this clone was seen once. The CDR3 spells CASSSPDSTVWNEAGANVLTF. The CDR3 DNA sequence: TGCGCCAGCAGCTCGCCGGACAGCACAGTCTGGAATGAGGCTGGGGCCAACGTCCTGACTTTC. The rearrangement links TRBV5-1 to TRBJ2-6, with D possibly being TRBD1 (6 bases). This CDR3 comprises 21 residues. CDR1 SGHRS and CDR2 YFSETQ come from the germline V gene. The germline V and J ends were trimmed by 3 bases and 2 bases, with 27 bases remaining between them.

The rearrangement links TRBV19 to TRBJ2-5; possibly TRBD1 for D (5 bases). CDR1 is LNHDA and CDR2 is SQIVND in the germline V gene (reference sequence). Trimming shortened V by 2 bases and J by 9 bases, and 19 bases separated the two germline ends. The length of the CDR3 is 15 residues. CDR3 in amino acids: CASSIQGHEVTAQYF. The CDR3 DNA follows: TGTGCCAGTAGTATACAGGGTCACGAGGTTACGGCCCAGTACTTC.

This clone showed up just once. The V and J genes are TRBV6-1 and TRBJ2-7, with D tentatively TRBD2 (6 bases). V was shortened by 3 bases and J by 0 bases, with 15 bases between the two germline ends. This CDR3 spans 16 amino acids. The germline CDR1 and CDR2 sequences are MNHNS and SASEGT. The DNA of the CDR3 is TGTGCCAGCAGTGACCTAATAGCGGCCAGCTCCTACGAGCAGTACGTC. Translated, it gives CASSDLIAASSYEQYV.

This clone was detected only a few times. The chain has TRBV19 and TRBJ1-2; TRBD1 aligns across 7 bases. The germline CDR1 and CDR2 sequences are LNHDA and SQIVND (reference sequence). The trim removed 8 bases at V and 4 bases at J, leaving 13 bases unmatched. The CDR3 has 15 residues. The CDR3 loop reads CASELRTGSPYGYTF. CDR3 sequence (DNA): TGTGCCAGTGAACTAAGGACAGGAAGTCCCTATGGCTACACCTTC.

This chain uses TRBV2 with TRBJ2-6; 7 positions agree with TRBD1. Trimming cost V 6 bases and J 2 bases; bases outside gene matches: 4. The CDR3 sequence is 15 residues long. The germline V gene encodes CDR1 SNHLY and CDR2 FYNNEI. The CDR3 nucleotides are TGTGCCAGCAGCTTAGGGGGCGCTGGGGCCAACGTCCTGACTTTC. Protein sequence: CASSLGGAGANVLTF. The full variable domain, its missing parts supplied by reference TRBV2 and TRBJ2-6, is EPEVTQTPSHQVTQMGQEVILRCVPISNHLYFYWYRQILGQKVEFLVSFYNNEISEKSEIFDDQFSVERPDGSNFTLKIRSTKLEDSAMYFCASSLGGAGANVLTFGAGSRLTVL.

This chain uses TRBV5-5 with TRBJ1-2; 7 nucleotides align to TRBD1. The trim removed 3 bases at V and 5 bases at J, leaving 7 bases unmatched. CDR3 length equals 14 residues. Germline CDR1 reads SGHKS; CDR2 reads YYEKEE (reference sequence). CDR3 residues: CASSYGTASYGYTF. The CDR3, as DNA: TGTGCCAGCAGCTATGGGACAGCCTCTTATGGCTACACCTTC. The full variable domain, with the rest looked up from reference TRBV5-5 and TRBJ1-2, is DAGVTQSPTHLIKTRGQQVTLRCSPISGHKSVSWYQQVLGQGPQFIFQYYEKEERGRGNFPDRFSARQFPNYSSELNVNALLLGDSALYLCASSYGTASYGYTFGSGTRLTVV.

A few counts support this clone. V is TRBV7-9 and J is TRBJ1-6; no clear D. Trimming stripped 1 base from V and 0 bases from J, with 7 bases between. The CDR3 runs 16 residues. CDR1 is SEHNR and CDR2 is FQNEAQ in the germline V gene (reference sequence). The CDR3 loop reads CASSLVVSSYNSPLHF. The CDR3 DNA reads as TGTGCCAGCAGCTTAGTCGTGAGCTCCTATAATTCACCCCTCCACTTT. The full variable domain, its missing parts supplied by reference TRBV7-9 and TRBJ1-6, is DTGVSQNPRHKITKRGQNVTFRCDPISEHNRLYWYRQTLGQGPEFLTYFQNEAQLEKSRLLSDRFSAERPKGSFSTLEIQRTEQGDSAMYLCASSLVVSSYNSPLHFGNGTRLTVT.

The CDR3 loop is CASSAGGAQGTNEKLFF. DNA for the CDR3: TGTGCCAGCAGCGCCGGTGGGGCCCAGGGGACTAATGAAAAACTGTTTTTT. The chain has TRBV5-4 and TRBJ1-4; tentatively, D is TRBD1 (6 bases). Per the germline V gene, CDR1 is SGHNT and CDR2 is YYREEE (reference sequence). The CDR3 contains 17 residues. Trimming left V 4 bases short and J 2 bases short, with 18 bases between.

The CDR3: CSVRAGGNQPQHF. CDR3 DNA sequence: TGCAGCGTTAGGGCAGGGGGCAATCAGCCCCAGCATTTT. J is TRBJ1-5 and V is TRBV29-1; a weak D match, TRBD1 (6 bases). Germline CDR1 reads SQVTM; CDR2 reads ANQGSEA. Trimming shortened V by 5 bases and J by 2 bases, and 10 bases separated the two germline ends. The length of the CDR3 is 13 residues.